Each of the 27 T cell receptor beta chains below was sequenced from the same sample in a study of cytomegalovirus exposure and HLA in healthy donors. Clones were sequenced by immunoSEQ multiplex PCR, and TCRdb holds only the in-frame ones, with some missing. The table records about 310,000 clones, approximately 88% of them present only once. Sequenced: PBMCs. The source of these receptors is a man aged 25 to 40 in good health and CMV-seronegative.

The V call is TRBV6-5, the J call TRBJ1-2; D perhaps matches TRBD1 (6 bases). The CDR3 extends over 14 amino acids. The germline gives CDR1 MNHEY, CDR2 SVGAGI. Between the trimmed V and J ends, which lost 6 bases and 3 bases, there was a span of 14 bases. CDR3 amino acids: CASSLLDSYYGYTF. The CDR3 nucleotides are TGTGCCAGCAGCCTACTGGACAGTTACTATGGCTACACCTTC.

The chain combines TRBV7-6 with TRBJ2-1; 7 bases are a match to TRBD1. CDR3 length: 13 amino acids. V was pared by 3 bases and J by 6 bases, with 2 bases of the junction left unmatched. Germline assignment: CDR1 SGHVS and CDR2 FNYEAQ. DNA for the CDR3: TGTGCCAGCAGCTTGCGACAGGGCAATGAGCAGTTCTTC. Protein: CASSLRQGNEQFF.

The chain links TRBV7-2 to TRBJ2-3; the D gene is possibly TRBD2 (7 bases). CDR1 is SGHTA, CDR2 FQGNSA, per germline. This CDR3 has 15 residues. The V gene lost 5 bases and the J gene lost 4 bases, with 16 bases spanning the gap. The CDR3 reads CASSPRGPPADTQYF. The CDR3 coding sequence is TGTGCCAGCAGCCCGCGGGGGCCTCCCGCAGATACGCAGTATTTT. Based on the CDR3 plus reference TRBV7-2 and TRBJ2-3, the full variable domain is GAGVSQSPSNKVTEKGKDVELRCDPISGHTALYWYRQSLGQGLEFLIYFQGNSAPDKSGLPSDRFSAERTGGSVSTLTIQRTQQEDSAVYLCASSPRGPPADTQYFGPGTRLTVL.

The CDR3 sequence is CASMASTDTQYF. DNA of the CDR3: TGCGCCAGCATGGCCAGCACAGATACGCAGTATTTT. The chain couples TRBV5-1 to TRBJ2-3; D is unclear. Germline V gene sequence: CDR1 SGHRS, CDR2 YFSETQ. V lost 6 bases and J lost 0, with 5 bases in between. CDR3 length: 12 amino acids.

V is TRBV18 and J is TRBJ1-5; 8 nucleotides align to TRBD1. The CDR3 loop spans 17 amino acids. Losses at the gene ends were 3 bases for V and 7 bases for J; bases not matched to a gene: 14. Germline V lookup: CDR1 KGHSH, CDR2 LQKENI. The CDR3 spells CASSPTSRDRSGQPQHF. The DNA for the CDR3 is TGTGCCAGCTCACCCACGTCCCGGGACAGGTCCGGCCAGCCCCAGCATTTT.

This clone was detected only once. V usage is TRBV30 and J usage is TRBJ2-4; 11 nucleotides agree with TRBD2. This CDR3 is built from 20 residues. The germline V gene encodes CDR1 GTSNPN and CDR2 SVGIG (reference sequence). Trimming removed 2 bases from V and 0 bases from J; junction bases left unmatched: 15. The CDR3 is CAWSPELAGANSVAKNIQYF. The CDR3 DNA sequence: TGTGCCTGGAGTCCCGAACTAGCGGGGGCCAACTCAGTAGCCAAAAACATTCAGTACTTC.

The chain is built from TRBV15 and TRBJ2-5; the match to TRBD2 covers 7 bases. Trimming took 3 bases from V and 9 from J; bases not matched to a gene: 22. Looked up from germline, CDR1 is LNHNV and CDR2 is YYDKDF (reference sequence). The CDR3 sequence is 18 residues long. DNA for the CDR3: TGTGCCACCAGCAGTGACTCAGCGGGACGGGGTTCACTCAGGGCCCAGTACTTC. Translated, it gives CATSSDSAGRGSLRAQYF.

For the CDR3, the DNA is TGTGCCAGCAGTCCTAGCGGGGGGGGGTACAATGAGCAGTTCTTC. Translated: CASSPSGGGYNEQFF. This rearrangement joins TRBV27 to TRBJ2-1, with TRBD2 matching 12 bases. The CDR3 covers 15 residues. The V gene's germline CDR1 is MNHEY and CDR2 SMNVEV (reference sequence). Losses at the gene ends were 5 bases for V and 4 bases for J; bases not matched to a gene: 3.

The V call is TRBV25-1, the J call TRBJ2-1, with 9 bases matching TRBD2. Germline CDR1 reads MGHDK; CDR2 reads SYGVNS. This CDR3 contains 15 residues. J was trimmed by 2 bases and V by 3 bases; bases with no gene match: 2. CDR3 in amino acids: CASSDLAGTYNEQFF. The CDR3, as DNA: TGTGCCAGCAGTGATCTAGCGGGGACCTACAATGAGCAGTTCTTC.

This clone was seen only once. The CDR3 nucleotides read TGTGCCAGCAGTTTAAAAGGACAGCAGGGTACTGAAGCTTTCTTT. It translates to CASSLKGQQGTEAFF. This chain connects TRBV27 to TRBJ1-1; tentatively, D is TRBD1 (6 bases). The V gene lost 2 bases and the J gene lost 5 bases, with 15 bases spanning the gap. Germline V lookup: CDR1 MNHEY, CDR2 SMNVEV (reference sequence). CDR3 length: 15 residues.

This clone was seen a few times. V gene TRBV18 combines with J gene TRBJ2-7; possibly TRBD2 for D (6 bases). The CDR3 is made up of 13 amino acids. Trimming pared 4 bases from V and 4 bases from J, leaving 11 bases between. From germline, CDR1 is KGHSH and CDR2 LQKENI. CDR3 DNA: TGTGCCAGCTCACTCCTAGCGCTTTACGAGCAGTACTTC. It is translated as CASSLLALYEQYF.

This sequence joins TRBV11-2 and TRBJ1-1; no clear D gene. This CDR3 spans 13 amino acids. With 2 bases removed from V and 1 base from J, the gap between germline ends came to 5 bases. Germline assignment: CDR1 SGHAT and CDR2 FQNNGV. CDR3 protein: CASSLRANTEAFF. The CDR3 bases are TGTGCCAGCAGCTTAAGAGCGAACACTGAAGCTTTCTTT.

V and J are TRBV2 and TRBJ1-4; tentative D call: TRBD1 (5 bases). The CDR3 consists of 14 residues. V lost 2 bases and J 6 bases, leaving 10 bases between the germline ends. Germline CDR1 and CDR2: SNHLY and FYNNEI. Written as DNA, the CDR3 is TGTGCCAGCAGTGAAAGTAGGGGTGATGAAAAACTGTTTTTT. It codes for CASSESRGDEKLFF.

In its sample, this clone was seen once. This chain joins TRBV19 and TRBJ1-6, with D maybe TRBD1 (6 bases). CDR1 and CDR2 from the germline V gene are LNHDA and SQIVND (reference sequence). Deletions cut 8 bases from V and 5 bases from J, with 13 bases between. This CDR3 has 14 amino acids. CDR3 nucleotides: TGTGCCAGTCAACCCGGACAGAATAATTCACCCCTCCACTTT. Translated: CASQPGQNNSPLHF.

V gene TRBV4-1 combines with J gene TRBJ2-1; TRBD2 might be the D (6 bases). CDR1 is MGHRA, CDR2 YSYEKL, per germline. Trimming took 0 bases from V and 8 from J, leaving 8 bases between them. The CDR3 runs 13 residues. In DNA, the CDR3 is TGCGCCAGCAGCCAAGATTGGAGGGATGAGCAGTTCTTC. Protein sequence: CASSQDWRDEQFF.

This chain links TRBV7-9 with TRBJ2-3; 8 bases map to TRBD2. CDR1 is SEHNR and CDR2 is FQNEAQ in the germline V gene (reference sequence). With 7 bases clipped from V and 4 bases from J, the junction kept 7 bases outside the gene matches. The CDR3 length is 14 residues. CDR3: CASITGLVADTQYF. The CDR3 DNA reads TGTGCCAGCATCACGGGACTAGTGGCAGATACGCAGTATTTT.

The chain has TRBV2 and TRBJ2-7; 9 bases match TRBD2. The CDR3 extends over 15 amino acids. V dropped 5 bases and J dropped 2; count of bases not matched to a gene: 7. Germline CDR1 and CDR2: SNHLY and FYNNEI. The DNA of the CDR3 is TGTGCCAGCAGTTTTCCCAGCGGGGGGACCTACGAGCAGTACTTC. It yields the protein CASSFPSGGTYEQYF.

CDR3 in amino acids: CSVEPGTGLGETQYF. In DNA, the CDR3 is TGCAGCGTTGAACCCGGGACAGGGCTAGGGGAGACCCAGTACTTC. This rearrangement joins TRBV29-1 to TRBJ2-5; TRBD1 matches 9 bases. The V gene end was trimmed by 2 bases and the J gene end by 5 bases; junction bases not matched to a gene: 9. The CDR3 contains 15 residues. Germline-derived CDR1 and CDR2 are SQVTM and ANQGSEA. The whole variable domain, remainder taken from reference TRBV29-1 and TRBJ2-5, is SAVISQKPSRDICQRGTSLTIQCQVDSQVTMMFWYRQQPGQSLTLIATANQGSEATYESGFVIDKFPISRPNLTFSTLTVSNMSPEDSSIYLCSVEPGTGLGETQYFGPGTRLLVL.

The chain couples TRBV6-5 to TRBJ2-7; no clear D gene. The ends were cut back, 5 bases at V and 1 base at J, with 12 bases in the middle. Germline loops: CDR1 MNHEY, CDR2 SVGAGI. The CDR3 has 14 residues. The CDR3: CASSTQYPSYEQYF. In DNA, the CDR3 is TGTGCCAGCAGTACCCAGTACCCATCCTACGAGCAGTACTTC.

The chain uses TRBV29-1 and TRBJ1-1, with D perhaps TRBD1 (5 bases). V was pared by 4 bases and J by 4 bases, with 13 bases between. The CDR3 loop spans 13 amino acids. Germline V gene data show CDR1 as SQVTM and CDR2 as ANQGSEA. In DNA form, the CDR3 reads TGCAGCGTTGGGCAGGGCGTGGGCACTGAAGCTTTCTTT. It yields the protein CSVGQGVGTEAFF.

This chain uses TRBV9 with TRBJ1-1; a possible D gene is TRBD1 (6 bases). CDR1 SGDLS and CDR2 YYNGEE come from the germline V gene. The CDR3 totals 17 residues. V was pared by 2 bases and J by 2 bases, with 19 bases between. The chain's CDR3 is CASSVGGQLGLNTEAFF. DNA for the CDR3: TGTGCCAGCAGCGTGGGGGGGCAGTTAGGGCTAAACACTGAAGCTTTCTTT.

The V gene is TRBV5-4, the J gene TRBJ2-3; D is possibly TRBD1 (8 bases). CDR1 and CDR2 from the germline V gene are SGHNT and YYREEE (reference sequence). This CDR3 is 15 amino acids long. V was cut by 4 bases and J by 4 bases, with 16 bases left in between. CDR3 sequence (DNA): TGTGCCAGCAGCGACAGGGGAGGGCTGCCAGATACGCAGTATTTT. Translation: CASSDRGGLPDTQYF.

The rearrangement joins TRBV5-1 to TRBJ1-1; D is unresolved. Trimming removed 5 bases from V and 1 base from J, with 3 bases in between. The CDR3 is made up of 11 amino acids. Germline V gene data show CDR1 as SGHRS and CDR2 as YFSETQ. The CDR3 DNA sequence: TGCGCCAGCAGGCGGAACACTGAAGCTTTCTTT. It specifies CASRRNTEAFF. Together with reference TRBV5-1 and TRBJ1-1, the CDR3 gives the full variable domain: KAGVTQTPRYLIKTRGQQVTLSCSPISGHRSVSWYQQTPGQGLQFLFEYFSETQRNKGNFPGRFSGRQFSNSRSEMNVSTLELGDSALYLCASRRNTEAFFGQGTRLTVV.

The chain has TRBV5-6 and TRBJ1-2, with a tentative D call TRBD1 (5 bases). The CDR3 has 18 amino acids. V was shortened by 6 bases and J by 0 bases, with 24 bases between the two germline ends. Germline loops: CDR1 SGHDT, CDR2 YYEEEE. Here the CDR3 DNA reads TGTGCCAGCACAAAGGCCCCAGGGCTGGTTGGGACTAACTATGGCTACACCTTC. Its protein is CASTKAPGLVGTNYGYTF.

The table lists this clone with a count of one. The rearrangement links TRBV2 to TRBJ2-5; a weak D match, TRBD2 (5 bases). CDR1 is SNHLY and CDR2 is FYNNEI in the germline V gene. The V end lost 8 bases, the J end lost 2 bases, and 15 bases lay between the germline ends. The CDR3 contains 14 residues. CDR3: CASPTPGKQETQYF. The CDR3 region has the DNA TGTGCCAGCCCAACCCCCGGGAAGCAAGAGACCCAGTACTTC.

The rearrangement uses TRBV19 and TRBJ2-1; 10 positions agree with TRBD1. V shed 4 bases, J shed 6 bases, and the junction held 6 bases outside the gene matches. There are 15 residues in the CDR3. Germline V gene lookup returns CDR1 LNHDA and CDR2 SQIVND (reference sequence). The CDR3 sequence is CASSTGTGVINEQFF. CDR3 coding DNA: TGTGCCAGTAGTACCGGGACAGGGGTGATCAATGAGCAGTTCTTC.

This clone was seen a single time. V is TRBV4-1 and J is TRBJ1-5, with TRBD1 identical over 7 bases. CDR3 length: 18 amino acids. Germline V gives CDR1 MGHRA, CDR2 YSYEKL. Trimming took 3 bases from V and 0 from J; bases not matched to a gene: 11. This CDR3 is CASSHETRDSYSNQPQHF. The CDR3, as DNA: TGCGCCAGCAGCCATGAAACCCGGGACAGCTATAGCAATCAGCCCCAGCATTTT.